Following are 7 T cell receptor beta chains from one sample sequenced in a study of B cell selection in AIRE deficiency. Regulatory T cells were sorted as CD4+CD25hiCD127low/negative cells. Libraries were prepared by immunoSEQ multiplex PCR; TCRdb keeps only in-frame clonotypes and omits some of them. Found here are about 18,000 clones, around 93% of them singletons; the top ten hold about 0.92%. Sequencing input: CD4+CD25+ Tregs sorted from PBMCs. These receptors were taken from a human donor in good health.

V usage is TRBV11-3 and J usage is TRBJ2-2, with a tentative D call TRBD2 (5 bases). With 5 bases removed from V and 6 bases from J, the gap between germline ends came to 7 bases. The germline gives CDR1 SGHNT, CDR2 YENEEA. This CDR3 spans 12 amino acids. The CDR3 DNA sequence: TGTGCCAGCAGCCGCGGGCCCGGGGAGCTGTTTTTT. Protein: CASSRGPGELFF.

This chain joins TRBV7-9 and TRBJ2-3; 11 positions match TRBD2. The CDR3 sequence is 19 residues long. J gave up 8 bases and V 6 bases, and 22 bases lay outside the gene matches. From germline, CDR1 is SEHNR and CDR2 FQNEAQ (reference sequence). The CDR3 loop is CASSSTDSRTSGPPGTQYF. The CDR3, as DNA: TGTGCCAGCAGTTCGACAGACTCAAGGACTAGCGGGCCGCCAGGTACGCAGTATTTT.

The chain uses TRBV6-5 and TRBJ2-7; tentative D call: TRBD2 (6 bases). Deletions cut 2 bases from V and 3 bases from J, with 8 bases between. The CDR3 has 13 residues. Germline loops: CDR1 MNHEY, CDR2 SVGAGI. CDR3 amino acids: CASSYRRGYEQYF. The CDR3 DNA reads TGTGCCAGCAGTTACAGGCGGGGCTACGAGCAGTACTTC.

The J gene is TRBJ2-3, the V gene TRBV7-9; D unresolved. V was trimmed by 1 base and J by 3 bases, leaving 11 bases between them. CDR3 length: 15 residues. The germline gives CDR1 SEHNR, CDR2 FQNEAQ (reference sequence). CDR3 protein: CASSLVGALTDTQYF. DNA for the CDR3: TGTGCCAGCAGCTTAGTTGGTGCCTTAACAGATACGCAGTATTTT.

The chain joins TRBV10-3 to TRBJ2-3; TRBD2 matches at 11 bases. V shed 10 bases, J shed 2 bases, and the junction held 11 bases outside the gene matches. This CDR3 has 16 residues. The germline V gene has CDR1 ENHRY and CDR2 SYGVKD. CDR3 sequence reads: CATSQGTSGHTDTQYF. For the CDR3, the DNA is TGTGCCACCTCCCAAGGGACTAGCGGACACACAGATACGCAGTATTTT.

The CDR3 loop is CASSLVGGGNQPQHF. CDR3 coding DNA: TGTGCCAGCAGCTTAGTTGGGGGAGGTAATCAGCCCCAGCATTTT. The V and J genes are TRBV7-2 and TRBJ1-5, with TRBD1 as a possible D gene (5 bases). The CDR3 is 15 amino acids. Germline V lookup: CDR1 SGHTA, CDR2 FQGNSA. Deletions cut 1 base from V and 4 bases from J, with 11 bases between.

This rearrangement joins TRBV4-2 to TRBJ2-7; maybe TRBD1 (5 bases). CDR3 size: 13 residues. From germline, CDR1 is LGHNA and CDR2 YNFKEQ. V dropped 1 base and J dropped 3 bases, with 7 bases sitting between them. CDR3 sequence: CASSQGGYYEQYF. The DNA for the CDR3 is TGTGCCAGCAGCCAAGGGGGCTACTACGAGCAGTACTTC.